This entry describes one TCR beta chain. Its antigen target is currently unknown. No much larger clone is present one base from it, and per-base qualities are unavailable. This sample is part of a study of T-cell memory formation after mild COVID-19 (dated by TCRdb to the early 2020s). Study-level background: TCR sequence clusters from the two donors were found to be largely donor specific. T-cell clones expanding and contracting after mild COVID-19 in a couple of donors were tracked by longitudinal TCRalpha and TCRbeta repertoire sequencing. The cohort comprised two young, previously healthy adult volunteers, one female and one male. Study-level results and caveats: Some responding clones were found in pre-infection memory, which suggests that pre-existing cross-reactive memory T cells took part in the SARS-CoV-2 response. From day 15 to 85, contracting clones showed balanced CD4/CD8 phenotypes, whereas a second wave of clones that expanded from day 15 to 37 leaned towards CD4+. Only a couple of mild cases were covered in the study, and larger cohorts including severe cases with pre-infection samples were considered necessary. Contracting CD4+ clones turned up mainly in the CM and EM memory subsets, whereas EMRA was where CD8+ clones were enriched. Whether the second-wave clones peaking on day 37 were SARS-CoV-2 specific was not confirmed.

PBMCs were isolated by Ficoll-Paque density gradient centrifugation. The run used an Illumina NovaSeq 6000. Using 5'RACE with constant-segment primers, TCRalpha and TCRbeta cDNA libraries were constructed, with sample barcodes and unique molecular identifiers added in the process. Trizol reagent was used to extract RNA from every sample. The libraries were amplified in two PCR steps, and the second step added a second sample barcode and Illumina TruSeq adapters. The libraries were sequenced on an Illumina NovaSeq using 2 x 150 bp paired-end reads. From the authors' description of their analysis: Demultiplexing of reads and collapsing into UMI-guided consensus sequences were performed with migec v1.2.7. Using mixcr v2.1.11, UMI consensuses were aligned to TRA and TRB V and J templates and then assembled into clonotypes. A clonotype was counted as expanded or contracted only if both edgeR and NoisET called the change significant, with noise models trained on biological replicates. edgeR calls used a false discovery rate-adjusted p below 0.01 and a log2 fold-change threshold of 1. As an exploratory analysis of dynamics, max-normalized trajectories of the 1000 most abundant clonotypes were examined by PCA with hierarchical clustering. Separately sequenced CD4+ and CD8+ repertoires were used to assign a CD4 or CD8 phenotype to each responding clone. TCRdb took the public reads, trimmed them with fastp at Q25, ran MiXCR for clone calling and kept in-frame beta chains. Every distinct CDR3 protein forms one entry, paired with its most common genes and DNA. Clone size and V and J calls follow TCRdb, not the original study. In this sample the table shows hundreds of thousands of distinct CDR3 sequences, more than 20% of which occur a single time. Under 15% of the sample belongs to the ten largest clones.

The germline V gene specifies KGHSH as CDR1 and LQKENI as CDR2. The CDR3 numbers 16 residues from cysteine through phenylalanine. The only DNA kept is the CDR3, 48 bases in frame from the first base. V is shortened by 3 bases, J by 4 bases, and the region joining them spans 13 bases. This clonotype was obtained from an adult woman who had mild COVID-19 (a few samples of this study predate the infection). The sample titles of this study are shuffled in the database, so cell type and time point are left out; the donor was told from shared clones. The sequencing sample was made of PBMCs or a T cell subset sorted from them (not recorded which). The chain is encoded by TRBV18 joined to TRBJ2-6, and the D gene may be TRBD1, 5 bases matching. The CDR3 is CASSPGLGPGANVLTF. The base sequence is TGTGCCAGCTCACCGGGGCTAGGGCCCGGGGCCAACGTCCTGACTTTC.